This T cell receptor beta chain is from a study of T cell responses to AZD1222 COVID-19 vaccine. Study results and caveats: Donors were mostly white British, more females; clonal diversity possibly underestimated. Baseline testing showed seropositivity in only six or seven AZD1222 recipients.

TCRdb's copy holds only in-frame clones and misses some; the assay was immunoSEQ multiplex PCR. The sample comprises about 83,000 clones, 80% to 90% of which are singletons, and under 35% rests with the top ten. On this clone: As yet, its antigen is unknown.

The germline CDR1 and CDR2 sequences are SEHNR and FQNEAQ (reference sequence). This CDR3 contains 14 residues. The ends lost 5 bases at V and 2 bases at J; junction bases unmatched: 2. The sample here was peripheral blood, taken on day 0 of AZD1222 vaccination. This receptor was identified in an adult in good health. The chain links TRBV7-9 to TRBJ1-5; TRBD1 agrees at 8 bases. Written as DNA, the CDR3 is TGTGCCAGCAGCGCGGGACAGGGCAATCAGCCCCAGCATTTT. As protein: CASSAGQGNQPQHF.